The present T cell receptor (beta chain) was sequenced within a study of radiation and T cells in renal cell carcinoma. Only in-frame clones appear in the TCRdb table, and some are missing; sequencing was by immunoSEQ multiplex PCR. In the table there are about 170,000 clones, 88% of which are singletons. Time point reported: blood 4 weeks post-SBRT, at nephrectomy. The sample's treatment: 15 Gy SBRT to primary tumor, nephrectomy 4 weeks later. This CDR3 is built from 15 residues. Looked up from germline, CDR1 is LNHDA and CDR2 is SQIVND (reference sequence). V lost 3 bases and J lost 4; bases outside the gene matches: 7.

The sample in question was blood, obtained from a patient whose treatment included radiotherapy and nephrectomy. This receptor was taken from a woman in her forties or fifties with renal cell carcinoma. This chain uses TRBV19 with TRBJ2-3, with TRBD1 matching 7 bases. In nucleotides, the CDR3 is TGTGCCAGTAGTATCGAGAGGGGGCTCGCAGATACGCAGTATTTT. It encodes CASSIERGLADTQYF.